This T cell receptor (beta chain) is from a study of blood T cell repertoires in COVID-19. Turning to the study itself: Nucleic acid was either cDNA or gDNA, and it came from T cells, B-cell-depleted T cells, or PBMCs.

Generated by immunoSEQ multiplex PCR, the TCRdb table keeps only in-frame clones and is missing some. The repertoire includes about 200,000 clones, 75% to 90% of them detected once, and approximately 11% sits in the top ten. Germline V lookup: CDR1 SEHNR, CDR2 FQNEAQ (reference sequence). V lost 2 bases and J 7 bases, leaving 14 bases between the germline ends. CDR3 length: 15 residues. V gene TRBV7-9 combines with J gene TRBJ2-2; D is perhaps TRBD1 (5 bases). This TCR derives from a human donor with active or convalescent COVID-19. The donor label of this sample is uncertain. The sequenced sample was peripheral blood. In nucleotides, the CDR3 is TGTGCCAGCAGCTTATTTGGCAGGGCAGGCGGGGAGCTGTTTTTT. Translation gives CASSLFGRAGGELFF. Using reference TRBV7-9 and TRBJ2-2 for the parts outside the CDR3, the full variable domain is DTGVSQNPRHKITKRGQNVTFRCDPISEHNRLYWYRQTLGQGPEFLTYFQNEAQLEKSRLLSDRFSAERPKGSFSTLEIQRTEQGDSAMYLCASSLFGRAGGELFFGEGSRLTVL.